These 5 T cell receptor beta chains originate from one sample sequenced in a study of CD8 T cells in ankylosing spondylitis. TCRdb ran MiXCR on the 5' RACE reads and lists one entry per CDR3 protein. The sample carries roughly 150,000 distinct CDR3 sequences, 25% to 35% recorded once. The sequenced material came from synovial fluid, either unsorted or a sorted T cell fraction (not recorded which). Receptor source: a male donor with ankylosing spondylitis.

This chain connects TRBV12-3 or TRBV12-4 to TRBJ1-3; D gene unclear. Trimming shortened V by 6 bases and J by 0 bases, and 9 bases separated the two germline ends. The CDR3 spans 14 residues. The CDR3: CASSPQPSGNTIYF. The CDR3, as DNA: TGTGCCAGCAGCCCACAGCCCTCTGGAAACACCATATATTTT.

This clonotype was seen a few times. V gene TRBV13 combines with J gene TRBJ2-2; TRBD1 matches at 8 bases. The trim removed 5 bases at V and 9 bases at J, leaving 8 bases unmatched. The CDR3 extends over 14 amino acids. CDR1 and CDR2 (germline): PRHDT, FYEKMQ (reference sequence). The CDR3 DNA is TGTGCCAGCAGCCCAAGACAGGGGAGCCGGGAGCTGTTTTTT. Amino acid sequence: CASSPRQGSRELFF.

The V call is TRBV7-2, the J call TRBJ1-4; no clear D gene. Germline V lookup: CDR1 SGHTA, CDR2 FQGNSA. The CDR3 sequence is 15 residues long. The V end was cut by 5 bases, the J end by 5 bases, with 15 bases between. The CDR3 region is CASSLGGRSNEKLFF. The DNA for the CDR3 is TGTGCCAGCAGCCTAGGCGGGCGTAGCAATGAAAAACTGTTTTTT. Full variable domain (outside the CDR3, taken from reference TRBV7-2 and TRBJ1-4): GAGVSQSPSNKVTEKGKDVELRCDPISGHTALYWYRQSLGQGLEFLIYFQGNSAPDKSGLPSDRFSAERTGGSVSTLTIQRTQQEDSAVYLCASSLGGRSNEKLFFGSGTQLSVL.

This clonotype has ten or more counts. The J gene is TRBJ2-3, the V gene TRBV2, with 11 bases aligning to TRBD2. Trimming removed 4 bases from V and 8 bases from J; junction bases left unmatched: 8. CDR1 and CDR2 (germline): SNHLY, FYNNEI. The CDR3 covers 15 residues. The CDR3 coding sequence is TGTGCCAGCAGTGCCTGGACTAGCGGGTCCCGTACGCAGTATTTT. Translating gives CASSAWTSGSRTQYF. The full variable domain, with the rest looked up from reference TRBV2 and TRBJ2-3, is EPEVTQTPSHQVTQMGQEVILRCVPISNHLYFYWYRQILGQKVEFLVSFYNNEISEKSEIFDDQFSVERPDGSNFTLKIRSTKLEDSAMYFCASSAWTSGSRTQYFGPGTRLTVL.

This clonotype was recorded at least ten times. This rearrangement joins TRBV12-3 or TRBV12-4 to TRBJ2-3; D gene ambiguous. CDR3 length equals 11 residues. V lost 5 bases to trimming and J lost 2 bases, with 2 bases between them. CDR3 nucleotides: TGTGCCAGCAGTAACACAGATACGCAGTATTTT. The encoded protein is CASSNTDTQYF.